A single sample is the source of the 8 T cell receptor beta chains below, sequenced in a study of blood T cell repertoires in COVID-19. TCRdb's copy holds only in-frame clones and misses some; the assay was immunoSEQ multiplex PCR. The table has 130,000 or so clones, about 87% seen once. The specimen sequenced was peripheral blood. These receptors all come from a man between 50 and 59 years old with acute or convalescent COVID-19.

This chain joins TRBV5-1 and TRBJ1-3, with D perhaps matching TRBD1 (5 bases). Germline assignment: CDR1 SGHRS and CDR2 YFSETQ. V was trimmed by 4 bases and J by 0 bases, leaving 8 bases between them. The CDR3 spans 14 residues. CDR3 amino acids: CASSATASGNTIYF. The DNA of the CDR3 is TGCGCCAGCAGCGCGACAGCCTCTGGAAACACCATATATTTT.

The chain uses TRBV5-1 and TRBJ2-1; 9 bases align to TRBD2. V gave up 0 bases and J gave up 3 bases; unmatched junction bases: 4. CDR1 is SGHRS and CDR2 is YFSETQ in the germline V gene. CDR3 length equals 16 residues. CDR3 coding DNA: TGCGCCAGCAGCTTGGAGGTTAGCGGGGGCTACAATGAGCAGTTCTTC. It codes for CASSLEVSGGYNEQFF.

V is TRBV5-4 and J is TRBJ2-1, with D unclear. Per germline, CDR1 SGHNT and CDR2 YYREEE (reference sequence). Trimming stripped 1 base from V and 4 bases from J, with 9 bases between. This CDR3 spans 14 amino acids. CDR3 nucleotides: TGTGCCAGCAGCTTGATCCCGGTGTACAATGAGCAGTTCTTC. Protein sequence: CASSLIPVYNEQFF.

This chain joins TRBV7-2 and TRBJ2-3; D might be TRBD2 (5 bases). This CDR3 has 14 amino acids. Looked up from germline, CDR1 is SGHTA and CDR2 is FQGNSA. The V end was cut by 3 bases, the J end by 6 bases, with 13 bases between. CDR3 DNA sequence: TGTGCCAGCAGCTTCACCGGGGTTAGGGATACGCAGTATTTT. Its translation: CASSFTGVRDTQYF.

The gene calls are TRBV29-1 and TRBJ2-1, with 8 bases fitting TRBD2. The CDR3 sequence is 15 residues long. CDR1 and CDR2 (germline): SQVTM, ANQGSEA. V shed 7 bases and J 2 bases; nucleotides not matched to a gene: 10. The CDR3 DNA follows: TGCAGCGCCGAAAGCGGGGGTATGACCTACAATGAGCAGTTCTTC. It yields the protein CSAESGGMTYNEQFF.

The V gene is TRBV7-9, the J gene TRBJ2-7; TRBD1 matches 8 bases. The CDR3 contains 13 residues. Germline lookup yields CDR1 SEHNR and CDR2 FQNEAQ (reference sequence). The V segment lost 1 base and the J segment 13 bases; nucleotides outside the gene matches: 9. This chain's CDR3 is CASSLGTGGQGYF. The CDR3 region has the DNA TGTGCCAGCAGCTTAGGAACCGGAGGACAGGGCTACTTC. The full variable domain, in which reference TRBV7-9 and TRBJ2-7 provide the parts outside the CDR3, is DTGVSQNPRHKITKRGQNVTFRCDPISEHNRLYWYRQTLGQGPEFLTYFQNEAQLEKSRLLSDRFSAERPKGSFSTLEIQRTEQGDSAMYLCASSLGTGGQGYFGPGTRLTVT.

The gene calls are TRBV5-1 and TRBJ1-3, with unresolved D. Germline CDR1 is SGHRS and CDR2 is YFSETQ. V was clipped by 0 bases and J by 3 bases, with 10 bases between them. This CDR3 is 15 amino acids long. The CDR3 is CASSLGVSGGNTIYF. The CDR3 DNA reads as TGCGCCAGCAGCTTGGGAGTGTCGGGTGGAAACACCATATATTTT.

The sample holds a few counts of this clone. CDR3 nucleotide sequence: TGTGCCAGCAGTGCCTCTAGCTCGCATGAGCAGTTCTTC. Protein: CASSASSSHEQFF. The chain joins TRBV27 to TRBJ2-1, with D maybe TRBD2 (5 bases). Trimming pared 5 bases from V and 8 bases from J, leaving 13 bases between. Germline CDR1 and CDR2: MNHEY and SMNVEV (reference sequence). The CDR3 has 13 residues.